This TCR beta chain was documented in a study of OX40 agonist ivuxolimab in advanced cancers. Study information: The group had a mean age of approximately 60 years, ranged from about 20 to 80, and was 82.7% male. Earlier treatment with anti-PD-1, anti-PD-L1 or anti-CTLA-4 was permitted, and roughly 42% had received some.

Clones were sequenced by immunoSEQ multiplex PCR, and TCRdb holds only the in-frame ones, with some missing. The sample records 46,000 or so clones, roughly nine tenths being singletons. Germline loops: CDR1 MNHEY, CDR2 SVGAGI. V lost 8 bases to trimming and J lost 10 bases, with 17 bases between them. This CDR3 region has 12 residues. A history of autoimmune disease or systemic immunosuppression excluded patients. Here the sequenced sample was CD4+ or CD8+ T cells sorted from blood, taken in a trial of the OX40 agonist ivuxolimab. The genes are TRBV6-5 and TRBJ1-1, with a tentative D call TRBD1 (5 bases). This clonotype originated in an adult with an advanced solid tumor such as melanoma, head and neck, liver or kidney cancer. In nucleotides, the CDR3 is TGTGCCAGCGGTCCTTACAGGCCAATAGCTTTCTTT. The encoded protein is CASGPYRPIAFF.